The source of this T cell receptor (beta chain) is a study of blood T cell repertoires in COVID-19. Overall study: From the United States, Italy and Spain came samples of acute and convalescent COVID-19. Sources were T cells, B-cell-depleted T cells, or PBMCs; the material itself was cDNA or gDNA.

V was cut by 3 bases and J by 6 bases, with 19 bases left in between. The CDR3 runs 16 residues. CDR1 and CDR2 from the germline V gene are LNHNV and YYDKDF (reference sequence). Original analysis: Quantification of nucleated cells was approximated via reference gene primer amplification. Data came from immunoSEQ multiplex PCR; TCRdb stores just in-frame clones and leaves some out. That table gives V, J and clone size, and the DNA gave D and trimming. Counted here are about 100,000 clones, approximately 89% occurring once; the ten biggest clones make up 0.97%. The receptor comes from a man aged 55 to 70 with acute or convalescent COVID-19. The sample was peripheral blood. The chain has TRBV15 and TRBJ2-3; a weak D match, TRBD2 (6 bases). In DNA form, the CDR3 reads TGTGCCACCAGCAGGCCTCTAGCGCTCGCGGCGGATACGCAGTATTTT. Translating it yields CATSRPLALAADTQYF.